These T cell receptor beta chains were read from a single sample in a study of blood T cell repertoires in COVID-19. Clones were read by immunoSEQ multiplex PCR, and TCRdb kept only the in-frame ones, dropping some. The table lists 240,000 or so clones, approximately 83% of them singletons. Sequenced: peripheral blood. The receptors were sampled from a woman aged 25 to 39 who had recovered from COVID-19. Each CDR3 is given with its conserved first and last residue. The D gene is left open where the match is weak. A clone size is listed for some rows: how often the clone was seen (once, few, many), or a class if it is expanded.

D: TRBD2
V: TRBV5-4
size: .
J: TRBJ2-1
DNA: TGTGCCAGCAGCTCCCGGACTAGCGGGGACAATGAGCAGTTCTTC
CDR3: CASSSRTSGDNEQFF

D: .
V: TRBV5-6
size: .
J: TRBJ2-7
DNA: TGTGCCAGCAGTCGAAGCTTGTACGAGCAGTACTTC
CDR3: CASSRSLYEQYF

D: TRBD2
V: TRBV2
size: .
J: TRBJ2-3
DNA: TGTGCCAGCAGTGAAGCTCTCCGGGGGGGAGTGGATACGCAGTATTTT
CDR3: CASSEALRGGVDTQYF

D: TRBD1
V: TRBV18
size: .
J: TRBJ2-5
DNA: TGTGCCAGCTCATCCAGGACAGGGCCAGAGACCCAGTACTTC
CDR3: CASSSRTGPETQYF

D: .
V: TRBV12-3/TRBV12-4
size: .
J: TRBJ2-5
DNA: TGTGCCAGCAGACGCGCGTACCAAGAGACCCAGTACTTC
CDR3: CASRRAYQETQYF

D: .
V: TRBV9
size: .
J: TRBJ2-3
DNA: TGTGCCAGCAGCGTATGGAGCGGGTCCGGGGGCACAGATACGCAGTATTTT
CDR3: CASSVWSGSGGTDTQYF

D: TRBD1
V: TRBV5-1
size: .
J: TRBJ1-1
DNA: TGCGCCAGCAGCTTCCACAGGGGGCTGGACACTGAAGCTTTCTTT
CDR3: CASSFHRGLDTEAFF

D: .
V: TRBV5-4
size: .
J: TRBJ2-5
DNA: TGTGCCAGCAGCTCGGCAGCGTTCCAAGAGACCCAGTACTTC
CDR3: CASSSAAFQETQYF

D: .
V: TRBV10-3
size: few
J: TRBJ1-2
DNA: TGTGCCATCAGTGAGGGCCGGGAGAACACCGAGAACTATGGCTACACCTTC
CDR3: CAISEGRENTENYGYTF

D: .
V: TRBV7-3
size: .
J: TRBJ2-7
DNA: TGTGCCAGCAGCTTAGAGGGAATGGACGAGCAGTACTTC
CDR3: CASSLEGMDEQYF

D: .
V: TRBV15
size: .
J: TRBJ2-3
DNA: TGTGCCACCAGCAGCGCCATGCGGGACGGGACAGATACGCAGTATTTT
CDR3: CATSSAMRDGTDTQYF

D: .
V: TRBV5-4
size: .
J: TRBJ2-1
DNA: TGTGCCAGCAGCTCGGGAATCGGGGCCTACAATGAGCAGTTCTTC
CDR3: CASSSGIGAYNEQFF

D: .
V: TRBV12-3/TRBV12-4
size: .
J: TRBJ2-7
DNA: TGTGCCAGCAGTCAAACCTCGGGGGAGCAGTACTTC
CDR3: CASSQTSGEQYF

D: TRBD2
V: TRBV12-3/TRBV12-4
size: .
J: TRBJ2-7
DNA: TGTGCCAGCCGCCCGGGGGGTGGGGAGCAGTACTTC
CDR3: CASRPGGGEQYF

D: .
V: TRBV9
size: .
J: TRBJ1-2
DNA: TGTGCCAGCAGCGTGGGTTTAAGGGCCGGACAAGGCGAGACCTTC
CDR3: CASSVGLRAGQGETF

D: .
V: TRBV20-1
size: .
J: TRBJ1-1
DNA: TGCAGTGCTACCAGGATCGAAGCTTTCTTT
CDR3: CSATRIEAFF

D: .
V: TRBV20-1
size: .
J: TRBJ2-3
DNA: TGCAGTGTTATAGCTCCGGATACGCAGTATTTT
CDR3: CSVIAPDTQYF

D: TRBD1
V: TRBV25-1
size: .
J: TRBJ2-3
DNA: TGTGCCAGCAGCTACACCAGACAGGGTTGGAGCGCAGATACGCAGTATTTT
CDR3: CASSYTRQGWSADTQYF

D: TRBD1
V: TRBV5-1
size: .
J: TRBJ1-2
DNA: TGCGCCAGCAGCTTGGCCAGGGGGGCGCTTGGCTACACCTTC
CDR3: CASSLARGALGYTF

D: TRBD2
V: TRBV2
size: once
J: TRBJ2-3
DNA: TGTGCCAGCAGTGAAGCGGAGACTAGCGGGGGGTCGTTCAGCACAGATACGCAGTATTTT
CDR3: CASSEAETSGGSFSTDTQYF

D: .
V: TRBV6-5
size: .
J: TRBJ2-5
DNA: TGTGCCAGCCAAAGGACACGCCGGGAGACCCAGTACTTC
CDR3: CASQRTRRETQYF

D: TRBD1
V: TRBV11-2
size: .
J: TRBJ2-7
DNA: TGTGCCAGCAGCCCCGGACAGGGGGCGGAAGAGCAGTACTTC
CDR3: CASSPGQGAEEQYF

D: .
V: TRBV6-2/TRBV6-3
size: .
J: TRBJ1-4
DNA: TGTGCCAGCAGTTACTCCTCAGGGATTACGGATGAAAAACTGTTTTTT
CDR3: CASSYSSGITDEKLFF

D: .
V: TRBV18
size: .
J: TRBJ2-5
DNA: TGTGCCAGCTCACCACCAGGCGGAGGGGAGACCCAGTACTTC
CDR3: CASSPPGGGETQYF

D: .
V: TRBV6-6
size: .
J: TRBJ1-1
DNA: TGTGCCAGCACCCCGTGGCAGATGAACACTGAAGCTTTCTTT
CDR3: CASTPWQMNTEAFF

D: .
V: TRBV5-7
size: .
J: TRBJ2-7
DNA: TGTGCCAGCGGACACAGGGAACCCTACGAGCAGTACTTC
CDR3: CASGHREPYEQYF

D: TRBD2
V: TRBV9
size: .
J: TRBJ2-1
DNA: TGTGCCAGCAGCGTAGGGTCTAGCGGTGAGCAGTTCTTC
CDR3: CASSVGSSGEQFF

D: TRBD2
V: TRBV11-2
size: .
J: TRBJ2-1
DNA: TGTGCCAGCAGCTTAACTAGCGGGGGGGCCGGAGAGCAGTTCTTC
CDR3: CASSLTSGGAGEQFF

D: .
V: TRBV27
size: .
J: TRBJ1-1
DNA: TGTGCCAGCAGTTCGAGAGGGAACACTGAAGCTTTCTTT
CDR3: CASSSRGNTEAFF

D: TRBD1
V: TRBV12-5
size: .
J: TRBJ2-3
DNA: TGTGCTAGTGGCACCGGGACAGGGATGACAGATACGCAGTATTTT
CDR3: CASGTGTGMTDTQYF

D: TRBD2
V: TRBV2
size: .
J: TRBJ2-1
DNA: TGTGCCACCGGGACTAGTCCACCCGAGAAGCAGTTCTTC
CDR3: CATGTSPPEKQFF

D: .
V: TRBV19
size: .
J: TRBJ1-2
DNA: TGTGCCAGTAGACAGGACTATGGCTACACCTTC
CDR3: CASRQDYGYTF

D: TRBD2
V: TRBV2
size: many
J: TRBJ2-2
DNA: TGTGCCAGCAGTGTTGCAGCGGGGGGGTCCACCGGGGAGCTGTTTTTT
CDR3: CASSVAAGGSTGELFF

D: TRBD2
V: TRBV7-2
size: .
J: TRBJ2-5
DNA: TGTGCCAGCAGCTTAGCCGGGGGGGGAGAGACCCAGTACTTC
CDR3: CASSLAGGGETQYF

D: .
V: TRBV27
size: .
J: TRBJ1-6
DNA: TGTGCCAGCAGTTTAGGGGTGCGCGGGGGGTCCTATAATTCACCCCTCCACTTT
CDR3: CASSLGVRGGSYNSPLHF

D: .
V: TRBV2
size: .
J: TRBJ2-3
DNA: TGTGCCAGCAGTGGGCAGGGTGAAGATACGCAGTATTTT
CDR3: CASSGQGEDTQYF